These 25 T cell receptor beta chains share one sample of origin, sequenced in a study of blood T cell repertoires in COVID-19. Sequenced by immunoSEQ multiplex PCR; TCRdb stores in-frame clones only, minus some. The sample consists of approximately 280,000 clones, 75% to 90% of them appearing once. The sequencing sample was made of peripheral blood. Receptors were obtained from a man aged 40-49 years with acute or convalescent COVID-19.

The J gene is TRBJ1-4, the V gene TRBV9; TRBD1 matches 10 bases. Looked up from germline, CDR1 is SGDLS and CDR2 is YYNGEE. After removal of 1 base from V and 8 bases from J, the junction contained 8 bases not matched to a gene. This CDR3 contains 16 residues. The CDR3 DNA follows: TGTGCCAGCAGCGTAAAGTCCGGGACAGGGGAGGAAAAACTGTTTTTT. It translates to CASSVKSGTGEEKLFF.

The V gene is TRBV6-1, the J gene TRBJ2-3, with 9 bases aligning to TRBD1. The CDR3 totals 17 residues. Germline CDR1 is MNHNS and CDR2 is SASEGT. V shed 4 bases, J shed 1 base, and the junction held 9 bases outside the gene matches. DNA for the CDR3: TGTGCCAGCAGTGTTGGGACAGGGAGAACAGGCACAGATACGCAGTATTTT. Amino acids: CASSVGTGRTGTDTQYF.

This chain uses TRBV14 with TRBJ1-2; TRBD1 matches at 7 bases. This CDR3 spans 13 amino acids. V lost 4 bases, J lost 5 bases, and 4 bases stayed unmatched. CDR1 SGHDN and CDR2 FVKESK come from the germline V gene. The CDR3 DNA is TGTGCCAGCAGCCTTGGGACAGAATATGGCTACACCTTC. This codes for CASSLGTEYGYTF.

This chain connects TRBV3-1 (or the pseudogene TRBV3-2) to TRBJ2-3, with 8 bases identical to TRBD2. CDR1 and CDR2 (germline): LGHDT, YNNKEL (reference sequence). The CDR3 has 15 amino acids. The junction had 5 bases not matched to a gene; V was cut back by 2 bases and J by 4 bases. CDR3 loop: CASSQLAGRADTQYF. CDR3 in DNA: TGTGCCAGCAGCCAACTAGCGGGTAGGGCAGATACGCAGTATTTT.

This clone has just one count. The DNA for the CDR3 is TGTGCCAGCAGTTACTGGGGCGGGGGCTCAACCTACGAGCAGTACTTC. Translation: CASSYWGGGSTYEQYF. V gene TRBV6-6 combines with J gene TRBJ2-7; D is perhaps TRBD2 (7 bases). CDR1 is MNHNY, CDR2 SVGAGI, per germline (reference sequence). This CDR3 region has 16 residues. The ends were cut back, 1 base at V and 2 bases at J, with 15 bases in the middle.

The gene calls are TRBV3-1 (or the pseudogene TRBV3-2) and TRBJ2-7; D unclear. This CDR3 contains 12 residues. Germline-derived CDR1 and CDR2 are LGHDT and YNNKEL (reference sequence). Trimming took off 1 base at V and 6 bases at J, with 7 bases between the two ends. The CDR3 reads CASSQARSEQYF. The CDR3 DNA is TGTGCCAGCAGCCAAGCTAGGTCCGAGCAGTACTTC.

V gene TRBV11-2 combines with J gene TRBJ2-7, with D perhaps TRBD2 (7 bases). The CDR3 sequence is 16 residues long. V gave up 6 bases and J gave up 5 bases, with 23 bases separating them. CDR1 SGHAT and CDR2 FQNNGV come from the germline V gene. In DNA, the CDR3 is TGTGCCAGCAGGACAAACCGGGGGGCGTTGAGAAACGAGCAGTACTTC. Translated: CASRTNRGALRNEQYF.

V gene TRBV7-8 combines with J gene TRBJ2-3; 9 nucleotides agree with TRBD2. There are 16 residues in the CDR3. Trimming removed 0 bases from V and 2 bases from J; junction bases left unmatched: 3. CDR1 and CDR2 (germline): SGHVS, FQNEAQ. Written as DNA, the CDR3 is TGTGCCAGCAGCTTAGCGCTAGCGGGGTACACAGATACGCAGTATTTT. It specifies CASSLALAGYTDTQYF.

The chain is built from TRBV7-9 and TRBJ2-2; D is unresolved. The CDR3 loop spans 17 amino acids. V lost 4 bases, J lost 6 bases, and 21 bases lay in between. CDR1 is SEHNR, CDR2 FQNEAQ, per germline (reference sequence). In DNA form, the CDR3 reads TGTGCCAGCAGCTCCCACCCCCGAGCGACGCTCCCCGGGGAGCTGTTTTTT. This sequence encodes CASSSHPRATLPGELFF.

CDR3 sequence reads: CASSLGQARSYNEQFF. CDR3 bases: TGTGCCAGCAGCCTGGGACAGGCACGCTCCTACAATGAGCAGTTCTTC. The genes are TRBV11-2 and TRBJ2-1; 8 nucleotides align to TRBD1. CDR3 length: 16 amino acids. V gave up 5 bases and J gave up 0 bases; unmatched junction bases: 6. In germline, CDR1 is SGHAT, CDR2 FQNNGV.

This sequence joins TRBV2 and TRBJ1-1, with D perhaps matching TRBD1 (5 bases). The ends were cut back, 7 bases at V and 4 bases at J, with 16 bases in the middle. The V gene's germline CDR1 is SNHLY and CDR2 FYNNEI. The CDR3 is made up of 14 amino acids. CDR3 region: CASTLRQTATEAFF. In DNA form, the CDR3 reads TGTGCCAGCACTCTCCGACAGACCGCCACTGAAGCTTTCTTT.

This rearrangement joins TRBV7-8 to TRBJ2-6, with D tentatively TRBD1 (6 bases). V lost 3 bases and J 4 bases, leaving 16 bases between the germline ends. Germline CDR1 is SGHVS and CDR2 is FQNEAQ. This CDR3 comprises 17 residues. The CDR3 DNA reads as TGTGCCAGCAGCTTTAGAGACACAGGGAGCGGGGCCAACGTCCTGACTTTC. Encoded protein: CASSFRDTGSGANVLTF.

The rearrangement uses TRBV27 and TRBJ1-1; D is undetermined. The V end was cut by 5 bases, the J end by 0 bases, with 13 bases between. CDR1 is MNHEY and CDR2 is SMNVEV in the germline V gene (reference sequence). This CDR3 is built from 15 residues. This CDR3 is CASSPTREVNTEAFF. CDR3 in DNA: TGTGCCAGCAGTCCCACCCGAGAAGTGAACACTGAAGCTTTCTTT.

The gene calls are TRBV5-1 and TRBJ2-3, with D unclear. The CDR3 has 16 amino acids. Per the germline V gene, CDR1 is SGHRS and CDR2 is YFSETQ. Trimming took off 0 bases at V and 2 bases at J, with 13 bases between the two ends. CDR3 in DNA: TGCGCCAGCAGCTTGGGGCCAGAAACAAACACAGATACGCAGTATTTT. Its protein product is CASSLGPETNTDTQYF.

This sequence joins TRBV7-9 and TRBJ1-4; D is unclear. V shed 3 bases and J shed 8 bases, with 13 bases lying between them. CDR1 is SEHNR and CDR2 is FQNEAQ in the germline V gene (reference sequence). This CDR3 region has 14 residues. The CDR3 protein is CASSLPGLEEKLFF. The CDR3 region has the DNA TGTGCCAGCAGCTTGCCGGGTCTGGAGGAAAAACTGTTTTTT.

CDR3 protein: CASTRPGAYEQYF. CDR3 nucleotide sequence: TGTGCCAGCACCCGGCCGGGGGCCTACGAGCAGTACTTC. This rearrangement joins TRBV27 to TRBJ2-7; TRBD2 might be the D (6 bases). Germline CDR1 MNHEY, CDR2 SMNVEV (reference sequence). This CDR3 contains 13 residues. The germline V and J ends were trimmed by 7 bases and 2 bases, with 12 bases remaining between them.

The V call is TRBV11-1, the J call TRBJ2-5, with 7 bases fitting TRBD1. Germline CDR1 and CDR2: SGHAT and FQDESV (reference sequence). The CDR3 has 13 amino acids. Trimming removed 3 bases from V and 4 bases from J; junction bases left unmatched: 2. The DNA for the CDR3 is TGTGCCAGCAGCTTGGACAGGTTAGAGACCCAGTACTTC. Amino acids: CASSLDRLETQYF.

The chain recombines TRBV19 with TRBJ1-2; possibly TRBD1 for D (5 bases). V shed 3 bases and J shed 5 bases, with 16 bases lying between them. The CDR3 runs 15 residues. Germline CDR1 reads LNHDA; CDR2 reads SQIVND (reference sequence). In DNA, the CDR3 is TGTGCCAGTAGTATTTCGGCAGGGATGATTTATGGCTACACCTTC. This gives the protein CASSISAGMIYGYTF.

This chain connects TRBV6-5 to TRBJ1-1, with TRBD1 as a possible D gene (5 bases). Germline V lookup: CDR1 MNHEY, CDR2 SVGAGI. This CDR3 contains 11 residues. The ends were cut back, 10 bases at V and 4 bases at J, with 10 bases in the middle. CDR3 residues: CAIKRGTEAFF. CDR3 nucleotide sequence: TGTGCCATCAAAAGGGGCACTGAAGCTTTCTTT.

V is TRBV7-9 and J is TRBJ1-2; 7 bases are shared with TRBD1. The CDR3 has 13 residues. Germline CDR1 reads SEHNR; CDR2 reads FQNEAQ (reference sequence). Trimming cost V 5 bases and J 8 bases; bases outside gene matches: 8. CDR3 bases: TGTGCCAGCAGCACGGAGGGGGCGCAGGGCTACACCTTC. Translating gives CASSTEGAQGYTF.

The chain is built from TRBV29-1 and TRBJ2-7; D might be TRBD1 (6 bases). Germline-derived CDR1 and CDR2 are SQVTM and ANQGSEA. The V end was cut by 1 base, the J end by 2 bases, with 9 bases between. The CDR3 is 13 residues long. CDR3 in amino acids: CSVEAGAPYEQYF. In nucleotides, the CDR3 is TGCAGCGTTGAAGCAGGGGCCCCCTACGAGCAGTACTTC.

The CDR3, as DNA: TGCGCCAGCAGCCTACAGACAACTAATGAAAAACTGTTTTTT. It is translated as CASSLQTTNEKLFF. The J gene is TRBJ1-4, the V gene TRBV5-1; D uncertain. From germline, CDR1 is SGHRS and CDR2 YFSETQ. The CDR3 contains 14 residues. The V gene lost 4 bases and the J gene lost 0 bases, with 7 bases spanning the gap.

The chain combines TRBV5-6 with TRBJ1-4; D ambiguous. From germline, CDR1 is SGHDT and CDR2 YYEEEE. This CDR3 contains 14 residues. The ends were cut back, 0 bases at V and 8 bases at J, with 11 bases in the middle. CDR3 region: CASSLEGGREKLFF. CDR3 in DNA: TGTGCCAGCAGCTTGGAGGGAGGGCGGGAAAAACTGTTTTTT.

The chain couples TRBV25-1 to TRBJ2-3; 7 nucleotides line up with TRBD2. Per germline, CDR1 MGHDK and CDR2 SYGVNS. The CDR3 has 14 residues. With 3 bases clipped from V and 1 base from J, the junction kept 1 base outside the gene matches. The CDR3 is CASSDTSGTDTQYF. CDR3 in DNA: TGTGCCAGCAGTGATACTAGCGGCACAGATACGCAGTATTTT.

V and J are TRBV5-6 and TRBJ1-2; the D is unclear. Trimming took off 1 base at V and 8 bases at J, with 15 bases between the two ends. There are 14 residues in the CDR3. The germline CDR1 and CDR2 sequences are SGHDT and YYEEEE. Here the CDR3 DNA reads TGTGCCAGCAGCTTGTTTCGGCGGCATGAGGGCTACACCTTC. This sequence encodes CASSLFRRHEGYTF.